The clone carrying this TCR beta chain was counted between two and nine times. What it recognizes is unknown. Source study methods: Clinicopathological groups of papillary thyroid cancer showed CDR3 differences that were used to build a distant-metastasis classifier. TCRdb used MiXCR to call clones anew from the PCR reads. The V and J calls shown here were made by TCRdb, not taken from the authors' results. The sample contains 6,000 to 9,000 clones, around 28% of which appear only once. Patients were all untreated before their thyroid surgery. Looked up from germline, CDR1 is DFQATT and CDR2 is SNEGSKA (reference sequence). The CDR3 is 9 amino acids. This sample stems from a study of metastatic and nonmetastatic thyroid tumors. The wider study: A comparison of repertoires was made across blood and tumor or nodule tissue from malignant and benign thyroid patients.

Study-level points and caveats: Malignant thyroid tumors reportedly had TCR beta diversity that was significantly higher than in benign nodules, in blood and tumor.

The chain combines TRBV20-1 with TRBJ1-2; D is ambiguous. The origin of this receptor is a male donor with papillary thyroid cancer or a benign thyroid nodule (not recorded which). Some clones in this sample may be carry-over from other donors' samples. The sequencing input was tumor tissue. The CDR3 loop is CKWGYGYTF. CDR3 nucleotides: TGCAAGTGGGGCTATGGCTACACCTTC.